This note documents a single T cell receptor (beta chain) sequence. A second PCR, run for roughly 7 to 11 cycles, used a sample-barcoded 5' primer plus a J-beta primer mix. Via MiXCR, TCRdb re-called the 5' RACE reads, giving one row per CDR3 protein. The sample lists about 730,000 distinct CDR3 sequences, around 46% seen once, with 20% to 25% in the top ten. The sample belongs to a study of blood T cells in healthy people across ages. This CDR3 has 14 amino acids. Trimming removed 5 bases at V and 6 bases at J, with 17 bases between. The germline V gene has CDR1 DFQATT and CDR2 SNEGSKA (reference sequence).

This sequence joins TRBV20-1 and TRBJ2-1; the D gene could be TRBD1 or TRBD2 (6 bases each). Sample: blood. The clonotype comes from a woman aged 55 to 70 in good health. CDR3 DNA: TGCAGTGCTTCGAAGGGGGGCGGTATCAATGAGCAGTTCTTC. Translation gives CSASKGGGINEQFF.